A selection of T cell receptor beta chains follows, all from one sample in a study of shared clonotypes between healthy human individuals. Method: immunoSEQ multiplex PCR; TCRdb's copy keeps in-frame clones and lacks some. The sample records roughly 1,600,000 clones, less than 99% being singletons. Sequenced material: naive CD4+ T cells sorted from blood. These receptors came from a man in his thirties or forties in good health. Each CDR3 is given with its conserved first and last residue. D genes are given only for firm matches. Size is stated for part of the rows, as once, few or many counts, or as a class when the clone is expanded.

D | J | V | size | length | DNA | CDR3
- | TRBJ2-5 | TRBV28 | - | 13 | TGTGCCAGCAGTGCTGAATTCGGGGGGACCCAGTACTTC | CASSAEFGGTQYF
- | TRBJ2-2 | TRBV4-3 | - | 17 | TGCGCCAGCAGCCAAGAATCAGGGGCGCTGAACACCGGGGAGCTGTTTTTT | CASSQESGALNTGELFF
- | TRBJ2-7 | TRBV5-6 | - | 12 | TGTGCCAGCAGCCTCCGATCCTACGAGCAGTACTTC | CASSLRSYEQYF
- | TRBJ2-7 | TRBV5-1 | - | 14 | TGCGCCAGCAGACGGATAAGCCCGTCCTACGAGCAGTACTTC | CASRRISPSYEQYF
TRBD1 | TRBJ2-7 | TRBV13 | - | 17 | TGTGCCAGCAGCTTAAAATTTAGGGACAGGGCCTCCTACGAGCAGTACTTC | CASSLKFRDRASYEQYF
TRBD1 | TRBJ2-1 | TRBV4-3 | - | 21 | TGCGCCAGCAGCCAAGATGTTCCTCCGGGACAGGGTATGACCCTAGACAATGAGCAGTTCTTC | CASSQDVPPGQGMTLDNEQFF
- | TRBJ2-1 | TRBV28 | - | 11 | TGTGCCAGCAGTTTAATCGGTGAGCAGTTCTTC | CASSLIGEQFF
- | TRBJ1-1 | TRBV14 | - | 14 | TGTGCCAGCAGCCCTAACGTTATGGCGGGGAGAGCTTTCTTT | CASSPNVMAGRAFF
- | TRBJ1-2 | TRBV6-6 | - | 14 | TGTGCCAGCAGTTACGAAGGCAGGGTCAATGGCTACACCTTC | CASSYEGRVNGYTF
TRBD1 | TRBJ2-5 | TRBV29-1 | - | 12 | TGCAGCTTCGCAGGGGGCCCGGAGACCCAGTACTTC | CSFAGGPETQYF
- | TRBJ2-7 | TRBV6-1 | once | 15 | TGTGCCAGCAGTGAGGCCGGGAGTAGCTCCTACGAGCAGTACTTC | CASSEAGSSSYEQYF
- | TRBJ2-3 | TRBV29-1 | - | 13 | TGCAGCGTTGTAAAGGACGGAACAGATACGCAGTATTTT | CSVVKDGTDTQYF
- | TRBJ2-7 | TRBV4-1 | - | 13 | TGCGCCAGCAGCCAAGAAGAGGGCCACGAGCAGTACTTC | CASSQEEGHEQYF
- | TRBJ2-7 | TRBV21-1 | - | 14 | TGTGCCAGCATTATAGTTTTCGACGCCTACGAGCAGTACTTC | CASIIVFDAYEQYF
- | TRBJ2-2 | TRBV10-3 | - | 14 | TGTGCCATCAGTGAGTCCCTGGGTACCGGGGAGCTGTTTTTT | CAISESLGTGELFF
- | TRBJ1-5 | TRBV19 | - | 13 | TGTGCCAGTAGGGGTGTCGGGGGTCAGCCCCAGCATTTT | CASRGVGGQPQHF
- | TRBJ1-4 | TRBV28 | - | 15 | TGTGCCAGCACCCCCGTGAGGGGTCTCGGTGAAAAACTGTTTTTT | CASTPVRGLGEKLFF
- | TRBJ1-4 | TRBV5-1 | - | 14 | TGCGCCAGCAGCTTGCGGAGCTTTAATGAAAAACTGTTTTTT | CASSLRSFNEKLFF
TRBD1 | TRBJ2-7 | TRBV5-5 | - | 17 | TGTGCCAGCAGCTTGGAAACAGGGGCCGCACAATCCTACGAGCAGTACTTC | CASSLETGAAQSYEQYF
- | TRBJ2-1 | TRBV19 | - | 14 | TGTGCCAGTAGTATAGGACAGACTCACAATGAGCAGTTCTTC | CASSIGQTHNEQFF
TRBD1 | TRBJ2-3 | TRBV5-1 | - | 15 | TGCGCCAGCAGGGAACAGGGGGCGTTGGCAGATACGCAGTATTTT | CASREQGALADTQYF
- | TRBJ1-5 | TRBV7-8 | - | 14 | TGTGCCAGCAGCGCCCGGGACCTAACCCAGCCCCAGCATTTT | CASSARDLTQPQHF